Below are 18 T cell receptor beta chains sequenced from a single sample in a study of T cell repertoires in cytomegalovirus infection. A single record per CDR3 protein comes from TCRdb applying MiXCR to the reads. Of approximately 290,000 distinct CDR3 sequences in the sample, 20% to 30% were seen once. The sequencing sample was made of PBMCs. These receptors all stem from a human donor in good health (CMV status not recorded). Some clones in this sample may be carry-over from other donors' samples.

This clonotype was picked up many times. This chain uses TRBV6-6 with TRBJ2-7, with 7 bases aligning to TRBD2. The CDR3 length is 15 residues. V lost 2 bases, J lost 0 bases, and 4 bases stayed unmatched. Per germline, CDR1 MNHNY and CDR2 SVGAGI (reference sequence). The CDR3 loop reads CASSYSSGRSYEQYF. In DNA, the CDR3 is TGTGCCAGCAGTTACAGTAGCGGGCGCTCCTACGAGCAGTACTTC.

The table lists this clonotype with a few counts. The gene calls are TRBV25-1 and TRBJ2-7; D perhaps matches TRBD1 (6 bases). The V gene lost 3 bases and the J gene lost 6 bases, with 18 bases spanning the gap. This CDR3 comprises 15 residues. Per the germline V gene, CDR1 is MGHDK and CDR2 is SYGVNS. This CDR3 reads CASSDDRPARPEQYF. In DNA, the CDR3 is TGTGCCAGCAGTGATGACAGGCCTGCCCGTCCCGAGCAGTACTTC.

This clonotype was picked up many times. The chain employs TRBV7-2 and TRBJ2-3, with D unclear. The V gene lost 4 bases and the J gene lost 2 bases, with 16 bases spanning the gap. CDR3 length: 16 residues. Germline V CDR1 and CDR2: SGHTA, FQGNSA. This chain's CDR3 is CASSSGVSKLTDTQYF. CDR3 nucleotide sequence: TGTGCCAGCAGCTCAGGTGTTTCAAAACTCACAGATACGCAGTATTTT.

This clonotype was seen repeatedly, ten times or more. This chain connects TRBV7-2 to TRBJ2-3, with D unresolved. V dropped 1 base and J dropped 6 bases, with 14 bases sitting between them. This CDR3 is built from 15 residues. The germline gives CDR1 SGHTA, CDR2 FQGNSA. CDR3 protein: CASSLVNGLGDTQYF. In DNA, the CDR3 is TGTGCCAGCAGCTTAGTGAACGGTCTCGGGGATACGCAGTATTTT.

In its sample, this clonotype was seen once. The V call is TRBV28, the J call TRBJ1-4; D is unresolved. The CDR3 has 13 residues. Germline CDR1 reads MDHEN; CDR2 reads SYDVKM. The V end was cut by 3 bases, the J end by 8 bases, with 10 bases between. The CDR3, as DNA: TGTGCCAGCAGTTTGTACGGGGAGGAAAAACTGTTTTTT. It is translated as CASSLYGEEKLFF.

For this clonotype: With a much larger clone just one base away, this may be a read error. CDR3 region: CASSYPSPGIEWTEQFF. In DNA form, the CDR3 reads TGTGCCAGCAGTTACCCAAGTCCAGGGATCGAGTGGACTGAGCAGTTCTTC. The chain couples TRBV6-6 to TRBJ2-1; maybe TRBD1 (5 bases). The CDR3 length is 17 residues. Germline V gene data show CDR1 as MNHNY and CDR2 as SVGAGI (reference sequence). V was shortened by 2 bases and J by 9 bases, with 23 bases between the two germline ends.

This clonotype was observed a handful of times. This chain joins TRBV7-2 and TRBJ2-5; maybe TRBD1 (5 bases). In germline, CDR1 is SGHTA, CDR2 FQGNSA. V was trimmed by 5 bases and J by 2 bases, leaving 12 bases between them. The CDR3 consists of 14 residues. The CDR3 nucleotides read TGTGCCAGCAGCAAGAGACAGATTCAAGAGACCCAGTACTTC. This encodes CASSKRQIQETQYF.

This clonotype was seen only a few times. The V gene is TRBV9, the J gene TRBJ2-7; D gene ambiguous. Germline V gene sequence: CDR1 SGDLS, CDR2 YYNGEE. Trimming removed 4 bases from V and 4 bases from J, with 15 bases in between. The CDR3 totals 14 residues. The CDR3 nucleotides are TGTGCCAGCAGCCCATCGGGTTGGAAATACGAGCAGTACTTC. Its protein is CASSPSGWKYEQYF.

V is TRBV6-2 or TRBV6-3 and J is TRBJ2-1, with TRBD2 as a possible D gene (6 bases). V lost 2 bases and J lost 0, with 14 bases in between. This CDR3 comprises 17 residues. In germline, CDR1 is MNHEY, CDR2 SVGEGT. The DNA of the CDR3 is TGTGCCAGCAGTTACGTTGCGGGAAGGACCTCCTACAATGAGCAGTTCTTC. Translating gives CASSYVAGRTSYNEQFF.

This chain uses TRBV6-6 with TRBJ1-5; 7 nucleotides align to TRBD1. The CDR3 totals 13 residues. V gave up 5 bases and J gave up 7 bases; unmatched junction bases: 5. The germline gives CDR1 MNHNY, CDR2 SVGAGI (reference sequence). The CDR3 DNA sequence: TGTGCCAGCAGTGTACAGGGGTGGCAGCCCCAGCATTTT. Its protein is CASSVQGWQPQHF.

The rearrangement uses TRBV10-3 and TRBJ2-6; tentative D call: TRBD1 (5 bases). This CDR3 is 18 amino acids long. V lost 0 bases and J lost 0, with 12 bases in between. In germline, CDR1 is ENHRY, CDR2 SYGVKD. The CDR3 region is CAISESGVEFSGANVLTF. The CDR3 region has the DNA TGTGCCATCAGTGAGTCAGGGGTCGAGTTCTCTGGGGCCAACGTCCTGACTTTC.

The chain combines TRBV15 with TRBJ1-3, with unresolved D. The CDR3 covers 12 residues. Per the germline V gene, CDR1 is LNHNV and CDR2 is YYDKDF (reference sequence). V was pared by 1 base and J by 3 bases, with 1 base between. The DNA for the CDR3 is TGTGCCACCAGCAGAGTTGGAAACACCATATATTTT. Translated, it gives CATSRVGNTIYF.

This clonotype was counted between two and nine times. The rearrangement uses TRBV4-3 and TRBJ2-1; D not resolved. The V and J ends lost 4 bases and 0 bases respectively, with 10 bases between them. This CDR3 spans 15 amino acids. Germline V CDR1 and CDR2: LGHNA, YSLEER. The CDR3 DNA reads TGCGCCAGCAGCCGAGACCTCTACTCCTACAATGAGCAGTTCTTC. It translates to CASSRDLYSYNEQFF.

The chain joins TRBV11-3 to TRBJ2-6; no reliable D call. V was pared by 5 bases and J by 0 bases, with 14 bases between. This CDR3 is built from 17 residues. Germline V lookup: CDR1 SGHNT, CDR2 YENEEA. The CDR3 is CASSPPPQNSGANVLTF. CDR3 nucleotides: TGTGCCAGCAGCCCCCCCCCTCAGAACTCTGGGGCCAACGTCCTGACTTTC.

The rearrangement links TRBV5-4 to TRBJ2-1; possible D gene TRBD2, 5 bases. The germline CDR1 and CDR2 sequences are SGHNT and YYREEE (reference sequence). Trimming removed 4 bases at V and 8 bases at J, with 19 bases between. The length of the CDR3 is 15 residues. The CDR3 loop reads CASSRRGQPGDEQFF. CDR3 DNA: TGTGCCAGCAGCCGGCGAGGGCAGCCGGGCGATGAGCAGTTCTTC.

The rearrangement uses TRBV28 and TRBJ2-5, with TRBD2 matching over 7 bases. The CDR3 totals 15 residues. Germline loops: CDR1 MDHEN, CDR2 SYDVKM. Trimming at V came to 5 bases and at J to 4 bases, leaving 10 bases not matched to a gene. CDR3 loop: CASSPGGSDRETQYF. CDR3 DNA: TGTGCCAGCAGTCCCGGGGGGTCGGATCGAGAGACCCAGTACTTC.

The sample holds a few counts of this clonotype. The rearrangement joins TRBV12-3 or TRBV12-4 to TRBJ1-5; 10 nucleotides match TRBD1. CDR3 length equals 12 residues. V gave up 10 bases and J gave up 11 bases; unmatched junction bases: 8. CDR3 in DNA: TGTGCCACCGGGACAGGGGTCAGGTCCCAGCATTTT. The encoded protein is CATGTGVRSQHF.

Only a few counts were recorded for this clonotype. The V and J genes are TRBV28 and TRBJ1-1, with a possible D match to TRBD1 (6 bases). The CDR3 has 15 residues. V lost 5 bases to trimming and J lost 1 base, with 14 bases between them. CDR1 and CDR2 from the germline V gene are MDHEN and SYDVKM. CDR3 nucleotides: TGTGCCAGCAGTCTCCCTCGGACAGCGAACACTGAAGCTTTCTTT. Translated: CASSLPRTANTEAFF. Variable domain in full (rest from reference TRBV28 and TRBJ1-1): DVKVTQSSRYLVKRTGEKVFLECVQDMDHENMFWYRQDPGLGLRLIYFSYDVKMKEKGDIPEGYSVSREKKERFSLILESASTNQTSMYLCASSLPRTANTEAFFGQGTRLTVV.